This passage covers 2 T cell receptor beta chains from one sample sequenced in a study of cytomegalovirus exposure and HLA in healthy donors. PCR was performed using 60 Vbeta and 13 Jbeta primers. Using immunoSEQ multiplex PCR, the repertoire was profiled, and TCRdb retains in-frame clones only, with some absent. The repertoire holds nearly 110,000 clones, with over 75% as singletons. Material for sequencing was PBMCs. The receptors derive from a man aged 25-40 years in good health and CMV-seronegative.

This chain joins TRBV7-9 and TRBJ2-7; 13 positions match TRBD2. The CDR3 covers 15 residues. The J segment lost 7 bases and the V segment lost 7 bases, leaving 10 bases of the junction unmatched. Per germline, CDR1 SEHNR and CDR2 FQNEAQ (reference sequence). The CDR3 DNA is TGTGCCAGCACCTCGTCCCGACTAGCGGGAGGAGAGCAGTACTTC. Protein: CASTSSRLAGGEQYF.

The V gene is TRBV30, the J gene TRBJ2-1; TRBD2 matches at 9 bases. The V segment lost 0 bases and the J segment 8 bases; nucleotides outside the gene matches: 8. CDR1 and CDR2 from the germline V gene are GTSNPN and SVGIG (reference sequence). The CDR3 loop spans 15 amino acids. This chain's CDR3 is CAWSVSSGRYHEQFF. Written as DNA, the CDR3 is TGTGCCTGGAGTGTATCCAGCGGGAGGTACCATGAGCAGTTCTTC.